These T cell receptor beta chains were read from a single sample in a study of early T cells in non-severe SARS-CoV-2 infection. TCRdb re-derived calls from the 5' RACE reads in MiXCR, one entry per CDR3 protein. The sample yields around 25,000 distinct CDR3 sequences, 2.9% seen once. The sequenced sample consisted of whole blood. These TCRs come from an adult who was a healthcare worker with PCR-confirmed SARS-CoV-2 infection or an uninfected control (not recorded which). CDR3s include the opening cysteine and the closing phenylalanine or tryptophan. A D gene is named only where the DNA matches it firmly. Size values are once, few and many counts, or a class for expanded clones, and some rows have none.

>many|TRBJ1-1|NA|TRBV19
TGTGCCAGTAGTATAGTCGGGTGGGGGACTGAAGCTTTCTTT
CASSIVGWGTEAFF
>few|TRBJ2-1|NA|TRBV6-1
TGTGCCAGCAGTGAAGCGGGGGGCTCCTACAATGAGCAGTTCTTC
CASSEAGGSYNEQFF
>many|TRBJ2-1|TRBD2|TRBV9
TGTGCCAGCAGGGCTAGCGGGGGGGACTACAATGAGCAGTTCTTC
CASRASGGDYNEQFF
>medium-sized|TRBJ1-1|NA|TRBV5-1
TGCGCCAGCAGCTTGGGGACCGAGAGGTACACTGAAGCTTTCTTT
CASSLGTERYTEAFF
>many|TRBJ2-1|TRBD1|TRBV28
TGTGCCAGCAGAGGCCGCATCGGGACAGCCACTAACAATGAGCAGTTCTTC
CASRGRIGTATNNEQFF
>few|TRBJ2-3|TRBD2|TRBV5-1
TGCGCCAGCAGCTTGGCATTAGCGGGGCTCACAGATACGCAGTATTTT
CASSLALAGLTDTQYF
>few|TRBJ2-1|TRBD1|TRBV3-1
TGTGCCAGCAGCCGGGACAGGGGCCTATACAATGAGCAGTTCTTC
CASSRDRGLYNEQFF
>many|TRBJ2-5|NA|TRBV6-1
TGTGCCAGCAGTGATTTATGGGGGGCACGAGAGACCCAGTACTTC
CASSDLWGARETQYF
>NA|TRBJ1-6|NA|TRBV30
TGTGCCTGGAGTGACAGGGCTCAACCCCTCCACTTT
CAWSDRAQPLHF
>many|TRBJ1-1|NA|TRBV20-1
TGCAGTGCTAGGGAACCTTTGGTAGGAGAAGCTTTCTTT
CSAREPLVGEAFF
>many|TRBJ2-1|NA|TRBV5-1
TGCGCCAGCACCCCCAGGGGGGCGGGGTCTCTCGGCTTTGATGAGCAGTTCTTC
CASTPRGAGSLGFDEQFF
>many|TRBJ1-2|NA|TRBV10-3
TGTGCCATCAGTGAGTCGACGGGGGCCTTGGGCTACACCTTC
CAISESTGALGYTF
>many|TRBJ1-3|NA|TRBV6-1
TGTGCCAGCAACTTTGCTTTCTCTGAAAACACCATATATTTT
CASNFAFSENTIYF
>NA|TRBJ1-2|NA|TRBV27
TGTGCCAGCAGGACGGGCGATAACTATGGCTACACCTTC
CASRTGDNYGYTF
>medium-sized|TRBJ2-1|TRBD1|TRBV13
TGTGCCAGCAGCCGTGGACAGGGAGCCCCCAATGAGCAGTTCTTC
CASSRGQGAPNEQFF
>many|TRBJ1-2|NA|TRBV24-1
TGTGCCACCAGTGAAAAATCACAGGGTTATGGCTACACCTTC
CATSEKSQGYGYTF
>many|TRBJ2-2|NA|TRBV7-3
TGTGCCAGCAGCTTAAGTGCCAGAACCGGGGAGCTGTTTTTT
CASSLSARTGELFF
>NA|TRBJ2-2|NA|TRBV2
TGTGCCAGCAGTCTGACCGGGGAGCTGTTTTTT
CASSLTGELFF
>many|TRBJ1-2|NA|TRBV12-3/TRBV12-4
TGTGCCAGCAGTTCTCCTAGGACGGATAACTATGGCTACACCTTC
CASSSPRTDNYGYTF
>many|TRBJ1-1|NA|TRBV6-5
TGTGCCAGCAGTTACAATGGGCGTGAAGCTTTCTTT
CASSYNGREAFF
>many|TRBJ2-3|TRBD1|TRBV29-1
TGCAGCGTTCACCGGACAGGGACAGATACGCAGTATTTT
CSVHRTGTDTQYF
>many|TRBJ1-2|NA|TRBV12-3/TRBV12-4
TGTGCCAGCAGTTTAGTGTTAGGCAGAAGTACCTATGGCTACACCTTC
CASSLVLGRSTYGYTF
>many|TRBJ1-3|NA|TRBV10-1
TGCGCCAGCAGTGAGAAACCCTACATAAGCTCTGAAAACACCATATATTTT
CASSEKPYISSENTIYF
>medium-sized|TRBJ1-3|NA|TRBV20-1
TGCAGTGCTAGAGATGATCGGACAGATTTCACTGGAAACACCATATATTTT
CSARDDRTDFTGNTIYF
>many|TRBJ2-5|NA|TRBV12-3/TRBV12-4
TGTGCCAGCAGTTTAGCGCGAGAGACCCAGTACTTC
CASSLARETQYF
>few|TRBJ1-6|TRBD1|TRBV3-1
TGTGCCAGCAGCCAAACGGGACAGCGCTATAATTCACCCCTCCACTTT
CASSQTGQRYNSPLHF
>medium-sized|TRBJ1-2|NA|TRBV29-1
TGCAGCGTTGAAAGGCGGAGAATGGATGGCTACACCTTC
CSVERRRMDGYTF
>many|TRBJ1-1|NA|TRBV12-3/TRBV12-4
TGTGCCAGCAGACCTAGAAGGGGGGAAGCTTTCTTT
CASRPRRGEAFF
>many|TRBJ2-3|NA|TRBV19
TGTGCCAGTAGTATCGGGACTAGCACAGATACGCAGTATTTT
CASSIGTSTDTQYF
>many|TRBJ2-5|TRBD2|TRBV12-3/TRBV12-4
TGTGCCAGCAGTCCGGGGGGGGGCCAAGAGACCCAGTACTTC
CASSPGGGQETQYF
>many|TRBJ1-1|NA|TRBV7-9
TGTGCCAGCAGCTTAGAGAGCACTGAAGCTTTCTTT
CASSLESTEAFF
>many|TRBJ1-4|NA|TRBV7-8
TGTGCCAGCAGCGCCAATTCTATAACTAATGAAAAACTGTTTTTT
CASSANSITNEKLFF
>many|TRBJ2-2|NA|TRBV12-2
TGTGCAAGTCGCTTGGGCCTCGACGCGAACACCGGGGAGCTGTTTTTT
CASRLGLDANTGELFF
>many|TRBJ2-2|NA|TRBV5-1
TGCGCCAGCAGCTTCGGCCAGCTAACGAACACCGGGGAGCTGTTTTTT
CASSFGQLTNTGELFF
>many|TRBJ1-4|NA|TRBV19
TGTGCCAGTAGTATGGTGCCAGTTACAACTAATGAAAAACTGTTTTTT
CASSMVPVTTNEKLFF
>few|TRBJ2-3|NA|TRBV7-8
TGTGCCAGCAGCCCGAACCTCCCAGGAGATACGCAGTATTTT
CASSPNLPGDTQYF
>many|TRBJ1-6|NA|TRBV7-9
TGTGCCAGCAGCTCGAACCTCAGGGGACGTAATTCACCCCTCCACTTT
CASSSNLRGRNSPLHF
>many|TRBJ1-5|TRBD1|TRBV12-3/TRBV12-4
TGTGCCAGCAGTCCCTGGCCTGGGACAGATCAGCCCCAGCATTTT
CASSPWPGTDQPQHF
>many|TRBJ2-4|NA|TRBV27
TGTGCCAGCAGCCCGATCAGTTTCGCCAAAAACATTCAGTACTTC
CASSPISFAKNIQYF
>few|TRBJ2-1|NA|TRBV2
TGTGCCAGCAGGACAGGCTCCTACAATGAGCAGTTCTTC
CASRTGSYNEQFF
>many|TRBJ1-4|NA|TRBV10-2
TGCGCCAGCAGTGAACCCGCGGGGTCGGATGAAAAACTGTTTTTT
CASSEPAGSDEKLFF